Presented here are 2 T cell receptor beta chains from one specimen sequenced in a study of Ad26.COV2.S vaccination and SARS-CoV-2 variants. Treatment noted: around 19 received Ad26.COV2.S at low or high dose, single or two shots; roughly five received placebo; per-sample allocation not given. After the first vaccine or placebo injection, samples were drawn on day 63. The data were produced by immunoSEQ multiplex PCR, yet TCRdb's version contains in-frame clones alone and is incomplete. The profile covers 380,000 or so clones, with 83% appearing a single time and about 8% taken by the ten largest. The sample consisted of peripheral blood, taken in a trial of Ad26.COV2.S vaccine versus placebo. These TCRs come from a person between 18 and 60 years old who received the Ad26.COV2.S COVID-19 vaccine or a placebo.

This clone was counted once. The genes are TRBV6-1 and TRBJ2-2; D might be TRBD2 (5 bases). Looked up from germline, CDR1 is MNHNS and CDR2 is SASEGT. The CDR3 spans 18 residues. Trimming stripped 3 bases from V and 6 bases from J, with 23 bases between. CDR3 sequence: CASSEGRMMRSRAGELFF. CDR3 in DNA: TGTGCCAGCAGTGAGGGGAGAATGATGAGAAGTAGGGCCGGGGAGCTGTTTTTT.

V is TRBV5-5 and J is TRBJ1-5; D is undetermined. This CDR3 has 12 residues. From germline, CDR1 is SGHKS and CDR2 YYEKEE (reference sequence). With 3 bases removed from V and 3 bases from J, the gap between germline ends came to 4 bases. CDR3 amino acids: CASSSPNQPQHF. CDR3 in DNA: TGTGCCAGCAGCTCCCCCAATCAGCCCCAGCATTTT.